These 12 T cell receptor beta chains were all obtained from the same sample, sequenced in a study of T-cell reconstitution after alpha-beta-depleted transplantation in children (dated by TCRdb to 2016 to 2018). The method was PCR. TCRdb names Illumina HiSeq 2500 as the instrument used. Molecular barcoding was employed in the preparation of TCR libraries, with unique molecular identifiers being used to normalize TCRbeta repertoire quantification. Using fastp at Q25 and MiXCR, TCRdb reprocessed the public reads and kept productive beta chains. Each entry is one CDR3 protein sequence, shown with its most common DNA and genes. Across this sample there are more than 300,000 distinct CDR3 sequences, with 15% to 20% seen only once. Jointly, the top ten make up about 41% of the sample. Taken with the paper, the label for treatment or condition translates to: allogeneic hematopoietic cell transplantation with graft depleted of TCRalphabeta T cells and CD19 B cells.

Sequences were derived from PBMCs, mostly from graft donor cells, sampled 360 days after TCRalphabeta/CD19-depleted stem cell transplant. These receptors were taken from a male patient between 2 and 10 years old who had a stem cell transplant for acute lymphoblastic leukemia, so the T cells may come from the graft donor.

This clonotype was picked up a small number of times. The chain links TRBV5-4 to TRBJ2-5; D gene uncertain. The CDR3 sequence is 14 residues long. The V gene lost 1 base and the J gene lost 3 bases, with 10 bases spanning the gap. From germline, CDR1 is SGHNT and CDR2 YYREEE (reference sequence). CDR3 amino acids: CASSLWQVEETQYF. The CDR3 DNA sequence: TGTGCCAGCAGCTTGTGGCAGGTTGAAGAGACCCAGTACTTC.

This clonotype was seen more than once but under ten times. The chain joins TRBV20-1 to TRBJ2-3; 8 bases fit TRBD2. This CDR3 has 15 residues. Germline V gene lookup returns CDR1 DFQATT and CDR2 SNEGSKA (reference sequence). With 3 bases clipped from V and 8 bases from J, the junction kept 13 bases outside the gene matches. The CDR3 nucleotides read TGCAGTGCTAGTTCGGAGCGGGAGTTTGTTGGTACGCAGTATTTT. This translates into CSASSEREFVGTQYF.

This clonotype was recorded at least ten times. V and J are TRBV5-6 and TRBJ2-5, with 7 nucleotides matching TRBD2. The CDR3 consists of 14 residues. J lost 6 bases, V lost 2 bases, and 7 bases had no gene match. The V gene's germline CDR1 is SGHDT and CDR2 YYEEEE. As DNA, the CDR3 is TGTGCCAGCAGCTTCCCAGGCGGGGGAAAGACCCAGTACTTC. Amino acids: CASSFPGGGKTQYF.

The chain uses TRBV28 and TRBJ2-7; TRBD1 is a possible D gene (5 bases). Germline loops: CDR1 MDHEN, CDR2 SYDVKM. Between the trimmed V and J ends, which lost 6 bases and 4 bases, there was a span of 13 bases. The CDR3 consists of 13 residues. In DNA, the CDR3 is TGTGCCAGCAGACCTCACGACAGTTACGAGCAGTACTTC. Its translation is CASRPHDSYEQYF. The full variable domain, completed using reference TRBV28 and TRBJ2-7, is DVKVTQSSRYLVKRTGEKVFLECVQDMDHENMFWYRQDPGLGLRLIYFSYDVKMKEKGDIPEGYSVSREKKERFSLILESASTNQTSMYLCASRPHDSYEQYFGPGTRLTVT.

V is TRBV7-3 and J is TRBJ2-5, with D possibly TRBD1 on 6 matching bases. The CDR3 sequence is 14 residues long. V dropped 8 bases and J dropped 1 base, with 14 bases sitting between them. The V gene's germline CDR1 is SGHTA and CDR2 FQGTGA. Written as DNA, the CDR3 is TGTGCCAGCGCTGCAACAGGGCTCCAAGAGACCCAGTACTTC. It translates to CASAATGLQETQYF.

CDR3 DNA: TGTGCTAGTGGTTTGGGAGCGGACAGGGCCGGGGAGACCCAGTACTTC. Translating it yields CASGLGADRAGETQYF. The chain uses TRBV12-5 and TRBJ2-5, with 8 positions matching TRBD1. Germline-derived CDR1 and CDR2 are LGHNT and FRNRAP. Losses at the gene ends were 1 base for V and 5 bases for J; bases not matched to a gene: 9. The CDR3 consists of 16 residues.

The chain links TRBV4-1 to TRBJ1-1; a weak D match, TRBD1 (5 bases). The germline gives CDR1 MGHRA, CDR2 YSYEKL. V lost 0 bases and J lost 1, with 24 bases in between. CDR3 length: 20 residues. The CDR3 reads CASSQDQSGDSEQENTEAFF. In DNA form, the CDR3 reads TGCGCCAGCAGCCAAGATCAGAGTGGAGACAGTGAACAAGAGAACACTGAAGCTTTCTTT.

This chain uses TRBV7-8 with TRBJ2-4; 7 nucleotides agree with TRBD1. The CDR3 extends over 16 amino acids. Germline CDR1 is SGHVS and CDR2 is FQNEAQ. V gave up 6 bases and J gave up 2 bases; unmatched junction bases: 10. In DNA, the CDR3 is TGTGCCAGCAGTTCTCCGTGGGACAGCACCAAAAACATTCAGTACTTC. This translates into CASSSPWDSTKNIQYF.

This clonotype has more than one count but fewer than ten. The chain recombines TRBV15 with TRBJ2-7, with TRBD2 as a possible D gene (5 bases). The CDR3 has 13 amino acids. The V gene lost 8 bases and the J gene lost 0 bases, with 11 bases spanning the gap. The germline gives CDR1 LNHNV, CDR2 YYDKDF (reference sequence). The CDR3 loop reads CATGLAYSYEQYF. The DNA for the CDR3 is TGTGCCACCGGGCTAGCCTACTCCTACGAGCAGTACTTC.

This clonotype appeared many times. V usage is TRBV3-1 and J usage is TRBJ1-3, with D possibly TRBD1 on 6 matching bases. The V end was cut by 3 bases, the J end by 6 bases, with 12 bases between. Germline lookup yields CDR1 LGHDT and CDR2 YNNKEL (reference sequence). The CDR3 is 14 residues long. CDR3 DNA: TGTGCCAGCAGCCACGGGGCAGGGGAAAACACCATATATTTT. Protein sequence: CASSHGAGENTIYF. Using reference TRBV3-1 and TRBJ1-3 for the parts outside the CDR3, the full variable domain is DTAVSQTPKYLVTQMGNDKSIKCEQNLGHDTMYWYKQDSKKFLKIMFSYNNKELIINETVPNRFSPKSPDKAHLNLHINSLELGDSAVYFCASSHGAGENTIYFGEGSWLTVV.

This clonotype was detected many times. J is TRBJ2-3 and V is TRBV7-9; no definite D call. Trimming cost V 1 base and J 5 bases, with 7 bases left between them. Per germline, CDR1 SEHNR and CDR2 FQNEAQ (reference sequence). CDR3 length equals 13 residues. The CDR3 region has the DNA TGTGCCAGCAGCTTAGGGCTTATAGATACGCAGTATTTT. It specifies CASSLGLIDTQYF.

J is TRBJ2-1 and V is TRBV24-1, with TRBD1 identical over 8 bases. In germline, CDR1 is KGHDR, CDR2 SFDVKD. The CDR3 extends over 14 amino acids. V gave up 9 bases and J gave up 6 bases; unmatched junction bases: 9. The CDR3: CATPCRGRRNEQFF. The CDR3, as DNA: TGTGCCACCCCCTGCAGGGGGCGCCGCAATGAGCAGTTCTTC.